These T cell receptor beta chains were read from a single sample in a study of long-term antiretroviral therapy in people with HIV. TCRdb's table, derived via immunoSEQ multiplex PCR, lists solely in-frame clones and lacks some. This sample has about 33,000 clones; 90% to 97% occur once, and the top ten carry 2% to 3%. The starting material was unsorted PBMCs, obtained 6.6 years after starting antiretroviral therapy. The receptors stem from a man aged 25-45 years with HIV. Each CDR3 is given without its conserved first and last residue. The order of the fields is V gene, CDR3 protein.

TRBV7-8 ASSPSGSREQY
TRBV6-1 ASSEEGKRSTEAF
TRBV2 ASRDRDGTEAF
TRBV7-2 ASSLAAGVFEQY
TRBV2 ASSELAGGGSEQY
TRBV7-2 ASSLGLGQVYEQY
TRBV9 ASSVAGGDTEAF
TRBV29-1 SVEDWDMNYGYT
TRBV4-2 ASSQLAQTETQY
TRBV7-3 ASSFSLAGGPGELF
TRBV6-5 ASSGLAVYNEQF
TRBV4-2 ASSQEIRSSYNEQF
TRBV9 ASSTRAGSSQETQY
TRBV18 ASSPPPGGDRSSYNEQF
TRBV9 ASSLGLPYNEQF
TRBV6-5 ASSYDRFNQPQH
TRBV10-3 ATQKAPTEGQF
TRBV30 ALVRGVQTEAF
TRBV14 ASSHVGQARNYGYT
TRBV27 ASRYRDRESDTQY
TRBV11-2 ASSLAPDYEQY
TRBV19 ASSISGGAINQPQH
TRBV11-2 ASSFPGVAEAF
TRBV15 ATSRAGWETQY
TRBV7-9 ASSLSGGLNTGELF
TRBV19 ASSIAPAPGGKLF
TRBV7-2 ASSFRGQLGGF
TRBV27 ASKPGLAGGPYTGELF
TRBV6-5 ASSQDRGWGYT
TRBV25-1 ASSVDRTPREAF
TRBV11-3 ASSLLGNTEAF
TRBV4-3 ASSQDLRGAGELF
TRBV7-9 ASSPTGGEQY
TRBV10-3 AISESGRLEAF
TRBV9 ASSAGNLNTEAF
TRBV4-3 ASSQDRRTLEAF
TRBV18 ASSPLERAEAF
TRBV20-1 SASGKAPF
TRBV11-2 ASSTNSGRWETQY
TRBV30 AWTPSGSADTQY
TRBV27 VSSLSKQGGPKWGNQPQH
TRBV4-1 ASSPVPIGATDTQY
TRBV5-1 ASSLTGSSYEQY
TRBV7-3 ANSYSNYGYT
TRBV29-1 SVETGEGNTIY
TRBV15 ATSGWDRGLPEAF